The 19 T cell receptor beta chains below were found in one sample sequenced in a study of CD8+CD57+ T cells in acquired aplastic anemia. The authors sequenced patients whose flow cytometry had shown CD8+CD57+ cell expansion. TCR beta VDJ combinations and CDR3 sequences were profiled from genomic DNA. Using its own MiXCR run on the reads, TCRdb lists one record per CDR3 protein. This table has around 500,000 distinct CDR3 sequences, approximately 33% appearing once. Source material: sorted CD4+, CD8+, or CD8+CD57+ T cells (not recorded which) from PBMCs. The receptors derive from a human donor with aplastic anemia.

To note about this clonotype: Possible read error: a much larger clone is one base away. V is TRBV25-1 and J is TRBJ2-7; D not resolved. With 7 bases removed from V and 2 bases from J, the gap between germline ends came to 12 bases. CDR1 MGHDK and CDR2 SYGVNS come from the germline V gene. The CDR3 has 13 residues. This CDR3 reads CASTVYSTYEQYF. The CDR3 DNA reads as TGTGCCAGCACAGTCTACAGTACCTACGAGCAGTACTTC.

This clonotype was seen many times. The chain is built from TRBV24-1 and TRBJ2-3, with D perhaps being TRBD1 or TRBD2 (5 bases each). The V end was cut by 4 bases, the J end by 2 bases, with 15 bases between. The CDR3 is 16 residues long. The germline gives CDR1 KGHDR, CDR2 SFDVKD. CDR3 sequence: CATSDRRDRDTDTQYF. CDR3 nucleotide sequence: TGTGCCACCAGTGACCGCCGGGACCGAGACACAGATACGCAGTATTTT.

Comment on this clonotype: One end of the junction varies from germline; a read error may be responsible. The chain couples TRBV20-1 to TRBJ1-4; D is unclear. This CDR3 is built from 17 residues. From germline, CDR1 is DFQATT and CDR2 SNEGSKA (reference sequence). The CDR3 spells CSARWGSVSRTNGKLFF. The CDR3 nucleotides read TGCAGTGCTAGATGGGGTTCCGTTAGTCGGACTAATGGAAAACTGTTTTTT.

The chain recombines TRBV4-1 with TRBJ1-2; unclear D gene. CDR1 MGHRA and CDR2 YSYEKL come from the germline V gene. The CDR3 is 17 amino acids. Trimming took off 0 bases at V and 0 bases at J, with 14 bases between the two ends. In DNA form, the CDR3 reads TGCGCCAGCAGCCAAGATGACACACCCTCGTCTAACTATGGCTACACCTTC. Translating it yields CASSQDDTPSSNYGYTF.

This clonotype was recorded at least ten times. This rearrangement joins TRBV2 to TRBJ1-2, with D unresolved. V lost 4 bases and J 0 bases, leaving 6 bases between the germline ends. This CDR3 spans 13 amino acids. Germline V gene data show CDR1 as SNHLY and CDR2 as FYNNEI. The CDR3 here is CASSVEANYGYTF. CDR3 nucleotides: TGTGCCAGCAGTGTCGAAGCTAACTATGGCTACACCTTC.

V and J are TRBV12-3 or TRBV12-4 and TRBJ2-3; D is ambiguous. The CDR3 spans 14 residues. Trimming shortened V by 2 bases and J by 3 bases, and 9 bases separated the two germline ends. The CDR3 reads CASSLSLETDTQYF. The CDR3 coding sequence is TGTGCCAGCAGTTTAAGTCTGGAGACAGATACGCAGTATTTT.

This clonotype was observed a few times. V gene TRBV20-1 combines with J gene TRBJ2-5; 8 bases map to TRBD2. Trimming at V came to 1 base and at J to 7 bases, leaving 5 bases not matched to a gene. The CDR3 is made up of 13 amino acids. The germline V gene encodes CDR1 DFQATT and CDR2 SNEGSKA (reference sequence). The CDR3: CSARVSSGWTQYF. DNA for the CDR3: TGCAGTGCTAGAGTTTCTAGCGGGTGGACCCAGTACTTC.

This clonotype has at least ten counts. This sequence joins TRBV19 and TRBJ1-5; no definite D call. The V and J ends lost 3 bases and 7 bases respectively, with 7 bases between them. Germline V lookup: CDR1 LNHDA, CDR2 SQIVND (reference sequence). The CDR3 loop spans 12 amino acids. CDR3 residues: CASSILGQPQHF. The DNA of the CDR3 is TGTGCCAGTAGTATTTTAGGACAGCCCCAGCATTTT.

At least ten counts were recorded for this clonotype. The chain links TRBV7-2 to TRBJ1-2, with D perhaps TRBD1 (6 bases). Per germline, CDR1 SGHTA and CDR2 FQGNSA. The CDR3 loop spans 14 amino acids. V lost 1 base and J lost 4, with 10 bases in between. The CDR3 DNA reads TGTGCCAGCAGCTTAGGACAGGAGATCTATGGCTACACCTTC. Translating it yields CASSLGQEIYGYTF.

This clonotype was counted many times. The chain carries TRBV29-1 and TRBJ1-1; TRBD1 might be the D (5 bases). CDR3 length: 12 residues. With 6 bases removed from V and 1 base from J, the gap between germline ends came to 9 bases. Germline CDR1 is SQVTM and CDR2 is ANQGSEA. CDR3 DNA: TGCAGCGTGGACAAGTCGAACACTGAAGCTTTCTTT. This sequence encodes CSVDKSNTEAFF.

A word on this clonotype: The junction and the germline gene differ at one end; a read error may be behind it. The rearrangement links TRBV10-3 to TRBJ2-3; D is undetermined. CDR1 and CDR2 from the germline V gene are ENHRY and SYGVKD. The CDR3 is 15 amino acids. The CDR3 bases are TGTGCCAGCAGTTATACCGGGCAGATCGCAGATACGCAGTATTTT. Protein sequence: CASSYTGQIADTQYF.

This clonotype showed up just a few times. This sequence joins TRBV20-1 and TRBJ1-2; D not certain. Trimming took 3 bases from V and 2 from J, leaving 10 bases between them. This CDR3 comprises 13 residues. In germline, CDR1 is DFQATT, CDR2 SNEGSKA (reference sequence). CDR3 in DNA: TGCAGTGCTAGGGACTCCGAAAACTATGGCTACACCTTC. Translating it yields CSARDSENYGYTF.

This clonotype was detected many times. The CDR3 is CASSLDEYGYTF. In DNA form, the CDR3 reads TGTGCCAGCAGCTTGGATGAGTATGGCTACACCTTC. The chain links TRBV5-6 to TRBJ1-2, with D unresolved. The length of the CDR3 is 12 residues. Germline V lookup: CDR1 SGHDT, CDR2 YYEEEE. V gave up 0 bases and J gave up 5 bases, with 5 bases separating them.

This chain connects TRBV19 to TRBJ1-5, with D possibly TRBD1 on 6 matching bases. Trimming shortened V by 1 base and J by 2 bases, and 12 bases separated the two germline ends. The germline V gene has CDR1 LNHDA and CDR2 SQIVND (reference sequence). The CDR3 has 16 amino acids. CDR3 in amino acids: CASSIGGGLGNQPQHF. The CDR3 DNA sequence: TGTGCCAGTAGTATAGGGGGGGGCCTCGGCAATCAGCCCCAGCATTTT.

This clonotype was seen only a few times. CDR3 in DNA: TGTGCCAGCAGCCGGGACAGGGGGCACACTGAAGCTTTCTTT. It translates to CASSRDRGHTEAFF. V is TRBV6-1 and J is TRBJ1-1; 12 nucleotides agree with TRBD1. The V gene's germline CDR1 is MNHNS and CDR2 SASEGT. This CDR3 has 14 residues. V shed 6 bases, J shed 3 bases, and the junction held 2 bases outside the gene matches.

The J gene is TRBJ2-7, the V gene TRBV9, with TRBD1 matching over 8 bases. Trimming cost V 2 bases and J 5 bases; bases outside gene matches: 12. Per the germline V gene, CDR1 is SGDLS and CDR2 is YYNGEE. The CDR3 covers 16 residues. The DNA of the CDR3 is TGTGCCAGCAGCGTCACAGGGGGGACGGCTACCAACGAGCAGTACTTC. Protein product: CASSVTGGTATNEQYF.

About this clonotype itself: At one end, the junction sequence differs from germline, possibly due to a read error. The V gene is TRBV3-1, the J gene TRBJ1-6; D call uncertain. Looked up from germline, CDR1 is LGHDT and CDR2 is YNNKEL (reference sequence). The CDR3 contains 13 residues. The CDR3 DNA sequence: TGTGCCAGCAGCCAAGATCGGTTTGGTATTATGGCCTTT. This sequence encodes CASSQDRFGIMAF.

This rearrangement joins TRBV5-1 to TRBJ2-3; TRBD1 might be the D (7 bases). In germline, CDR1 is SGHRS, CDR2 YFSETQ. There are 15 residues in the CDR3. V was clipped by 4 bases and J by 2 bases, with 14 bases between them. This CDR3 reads CASSGIRGDTDTQYF. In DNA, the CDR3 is TGCGCCAGCAGCGGAATCAGGGGGGACACAGATACGCAGTATTTT.

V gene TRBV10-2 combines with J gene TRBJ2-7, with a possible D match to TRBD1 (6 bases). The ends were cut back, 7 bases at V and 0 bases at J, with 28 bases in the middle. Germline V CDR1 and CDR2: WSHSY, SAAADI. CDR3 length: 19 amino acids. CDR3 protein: CASTEGLGARGPSSYEQYF. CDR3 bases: TGCGCCAGCACCGAAGGTCTGGGGGCGCGAGGGCCTAGCTCCTACGAGCAGTACTTC.